This T cell receptor beta chain was documented in a study of blood T cell repertoires in COVID-19. Assay: immunoSEQ multiplex PCR; the TCRdb copy retains only in-frame clones and omits some. The sample has 250,000 or so clones; 84% are singletons. This CDR3 is built from 10 residues. Looked up from germline, CDR1 is SNHLY and CDR2 is FYNNEI. Concerning this clone itself: A read error may account for a junction end that differs from germline.

The TCR originated in a middle-aged man who had recovered from COVID-19. This chain links TRBV2 with TRBJ2-7; 13 nucleotides match TRBD2. Sequences were obtained from peripheral blood. CDR3 DNA sequence: TGTGCCAGCAGTTCGGGACTAGCGGGGTTC. Protein product: CASSSGLAGF.